Listed below are T cell receptor beta chains from one sample, sequenced in a study of CD8 T cells in Susac syndrome. TCRdb called the immunoSEQ multiplex PCR reads again in MiXCR, with one record for every CDR3 protein. The data show about 180,000 distinct CDR3 sequences, with approximately 96% seen just once and under 0.095% held by the top ten. The sample taken for sequencing was CD4+ T cells from PBMCs. The receptors derive from a human donor with multiple sclerosis. CDR3s include the opening cysteine and the closing phenylalanine or tryptophan. Fields, in order: J gene, D gene, V gene, clone size, CDR3 protein, CDR3 DNA. A D gene is named only where the DNA matches it firmly. Clone size appears in some rows only: once, few, many, or a class for an expanded clone.

TRBJ2-1,NA,TRBV14,NA,CASSQAWEGYNEQFF,TGTGCCAGCAGCCAAGCGTGGGAAGGCTACAATGAGCAGTTCTTC
TRBJ2-7,TRBD1,TRBV10-3,NA,CAISESDRGPYEQYF,TGTGCCATCAGTGAGTCGGACAGGGGTCCCTACGAGCAGTACTTC
TRBJ2-1,NA,TRBV3-1,NA,CASSQDRPRVHEQFF,TGTGCCAGCAGCCAAGATAGGCCTCGCGTGCATGAGCAGTTCTTC
TRBJ2-1,NA,TRBV3-1,once,CASSLTGQIRYNEQFF,TGTGCCAGCAGCCTAACGGGACAAATTCGGTACAATGAGCAGTTCTTC
TRBJ1-1,NA,TRBV12-3/TRBV12-4,few,CASSWTENTEAFF,TGTGCCAGCAGTTGGACAGAGAACACTGAAGCTTTCTTT
TRBJ2-1,TRBD1,TRBV7-9,NA,CASSKTGTGYRSYNEQFF,TGTGCCAGCAGCAAAACCGGGACAGGCTATAGATCCTACAATGAGCAGTTCTTC
TRBJ2-5,TRBD2,TRBV20-1,NA,CSVEQLAGGPRETQYF,TGCAGTGTTGAGCAGCTAGCGGGGGGGCCTAGGGAGACCCAGTACTTC
TRBJ1-6,NA,TRBV12-3/TRBV12-4,NA,CASSLLGSPLHF,TGTGCCAGCAGTTTACTGGGTTCACCCCTCCACTTT
TRBJ2-7,NA,TRBV5-1,NA,CASSPQSVDEQYF,TGCGCCAGCAGCCCGCAGTCTGTTGACGAGCAGTACTTC
TRBJ2-7,NA,TRBV4-2,NA,CASSQDLTGTTYEQYF,TGTGCCAGCAGCCAAGATTTAACGGGAACCACCTACGAGCAGTACTTC
TRBJ2-3,TRBD1,TRBV9,NA,CASSLNTGVVGDTQYF,TGTGCCAGCAGTCTTAATACAGGGGTAGTCGGAGATACGCAGTATTTT
TRBJ2-1,NA,TRBV12-3/TRBV12-4,NA,CASSLGNGRYNEQFF,TGTGCCAGCAGTTTAGGGAACGGGAGATACAATGAGCAGTTCTTC
TRBJ1-1,NA,TRBV30,NA,CAWSSGLNTEAFF,TGTGCCTGGAGTAGCGGCCTGAACACTGAAGCTTTCTTT
TRBJ1-2,NA,TRBV20-1,NA,CSAADRLYGYTF,TGCAGTGCAGCCGACAGGTTGTATGGCTACACCTTC
TRBJ1-5,NA,TRBV20-1,once,CSATTGLYSNQPQHF,TGCAGTGCTACAACAGGACTCTATAGCAATCAGCCCCAGCATTTT
TRBJ2-5,NA,TRBV3-1,NA,CASSRARPGTQYF,TGTGCCAGCAGCCGGGCCAGGCCAGGGACCCAGTACTTC
TRBJ2-7,NA,TRBV20-1,NA,CSARIGGREQYF,TGCAGTGCTAGAATCGGGGGACGCGAGCAGTACTTC
TRBJ2-5,NA,TRBV9,NA,CASSVGQGSWTQYF,TGTGCCAGCAGCGTAGGGCAGGGTTCGTGGACCCAGTACTTC
TRBJ1-5,NA,TRBV12-3/TRBV12-4,NA,CASTNSQPQHF,TGTGCCAGCACCAATAGTCAGCCCCAGCATTTT
TRBJ2-7,NA,TRBV19,NA,CASSIRSPGGGEQYF,TGTGCCAGTAGTATTAGGAGCCCTGGGGGCGGCGAGCAGTACTTC
TRBJ1-3,TRBD1,TRBV15,NA,CATSAGGSGNTIYF,TGTGCCACCAGCGCAGGGGGCTCTGGAAACACCATATATTTT
TRBJ1-5,TRBD1,TRBV12-3/TRBV12-4,few,CASSWDRDQPQHF,TGTGCCAGCAGTTGGGACAGGGATCAGCCCCAGCATTTT
TRBJ2-3,NA,TRBV24-1,NA,CATSDSGGADTQYF,TGTGCCACCAGTGATTCGGGGGGCGCAGATACGCAGTATTTT
TRBJ2-2,NA,TRBV20-1,NA,CSANPGPGAGELFF,TGCAGTGCTAACCCCGGGCCGGGCGCCGGGGAGCTGTTTTTT
TRBJ1-2,TRBD1,TRBV7-8,once,CASSTGQLVYGYTF,TGTGCCAGCAGCACGGGACAGCTCGTCTATGGCTACACCTTC
TRBJ1-2,NA,TRBV3-1,NA,CASSQVSYGYTF,TGTGCCAGCAGCCAAGTCTCGTATGGCTACACCTTC
TRBJ1-2,NA,TRBV6-5,NA,CASSSLPLGGYGYTF,TGTGCCAGCAGTTCCCTTCCTCTGGGAGGGTATGGCTACACCTTC
TRBJ1-1,NA,TRBV29-1,NA,CSVRIPPNTEAFF,TGCAGCGTTAGGATACCCCCGAACACTGAAGCTTTCTTT
TRBJ1-1,NA,TRBV20-1,NA,CSASGLPTEAFF,TGCAGTGCCTCCGGACTACCCACTGAAGCTTTCTTT
TRBJ2-3,TRBD2,TRBV29-1,NA,CSVENRSSGTQYF,TGCAGCGTTGAAAACCGGTCTAGCGGAACGCAGTATTTT
TRBJ2-1,TRBD1,TRBV20-1,NA,CSARYPDRRDNEQFF,TGCAGTGCCAGGTATCCGGACAGGAGAGACAATGAGCAGTTCTTC
TRBJ2-5,NA,TRBV2,once,CGGWDRLETETQYF,TGTGGAGGATGGGATAGATTGGAGACCGAGACCCAGTACTTC
TRBJ2-7,TRBD2,TRBV20-1,NA,CSASVTSGGAYEQYF,TGCAGTGCTAGTGTCACTAGCGGGGGGGCCTACGAGCAGTACTTC
TRBJ2-7,NA,TRBV6-5,once,CASSYRWETIYEQYF,TGTGCCAGCAGTTATCGGTGGGAAACCATCTACGAGCAGTACTTC
TRBJ2-7,TRBD1,TRBV20-1,NA,CSASPGTGRKQYF,TGCAGTGCTAGCCCCGGGACAGGGAGGAAGCAGTACTTC
TRBJ2-3,TRBD1,TRBV20-1,once,CSGLDRSDPEDTQYF,TGCAGTGGTCTGGACAGGTCGGATCCAGAAGATACGCAGTATTTT
TRBJ2-5,NA,TRBV29-1,NA,CSVHTGGGETQYF,TGCAGCGTGCACACAGGGGGGGGAGAGACCCAGTACTTC